These 24 T cell receptor beta chains originate from one sample sequenced in a study of CXCR3-negative and CXCR3-positive naive CD8 T cells. Libraries of TRB cDNA were made by 5' RACE and carried UMIs. TCRdb reanalyzed the 5' RACE reads, giving one entry per CDR3 protein sequence and no DNA. The table for this sample gives approximately 40,000 distinct CDR3 sequences. The sequencing sample was made of memory CD8+ T cells from blood. The receptor source for this set is a human donor in good health. Some clones in this sample may be carry-over from other donors' samples.

This rearrangement joins TRBV6-1 to TRBJ2-7; TCRdb names TRBD1, which stays unverified in the absence of DNA. CDR1 is MNHNS and CDR2 is SASEGT in the germline V gene. This CDR3 is built from 13 residues. The CDR3 loop reads CASTQEGIYEQYF.

The chain joins TRBV28 to TRBJ1-5; TCRdb's D call of TRBD1 is untestable without DNA. The V gene's germline CDR1 is MDHEN and CDR2 SYDVKM. CDR3 length: 13 residues. CDR3 amino acids: CASLDRVNQPQHF.

V gene TRBV7-2 combines with J gene TRBJ1-6. Germline CDR1 reads SGHTA; CDR2 reads FQGNSA. This CDR3 has 15 amino acids. The CDR3 is CASSRGEGSPSPLHF.

The chain employs TRBV29-1 and TRBJ2-1; TCRdb names TRBD1, which stays unverified in the absence of DNA. The germline CDR1 and CDR2 sequences are SQVTM and ANQGSEA. The CDR3 runs to 13 residues. The CDR3 is CSARRARHNEQFF.

V gene TRBV2 combines with J gene TRBJ2-7; the D call from TCRdb, TRBD2, cannot be confirmed without DNA. This CDR3 contains 13 residues. Looked up from germline, CDR1 is SNHLY and CDR2 is FYNNEI. Here the CDR3 reads CARGTSGAYEQYF.

V usage is TRBV15 and J usage is TRBJ2-3; TCRdb reports TRBD1, a call that lacks DNA to check it against. In germline, CDR1 is LNHNV, CDR2 YYDKDF (reference sequence). CDR3 size: 17 residues. The CDR3 loop is CATSTSGRGDGTDTQYF.

This chain uses TRBV7-9 with TRBJ2-5; TCRdb lists TRBD2, though no DNA is available to test this call. Looked up from germline, CDR1 is SEHNR and CDR2 is FQNEAQ (reference sequence). CDR3 length equals 15 residues. CDR3 region: CASSFGTSGEETQYF. Looking up the rest from reference TRBV7-9 and TRBJ2-5 gives the full variable domain: DTGVSQNPRHKITKRGQNVTFRCDPISEHNRLYWYRQTLGQGPEFLTYFQNEAQLEKSRLLSDRFSAERPKGSFSTLEIQRTEQGDSAMYLCASSFGTSGEETQYFGPGTRLLVL.

This sequence joins TRBV6-5 and TRBJ2-7. Per the germline V gene, CDR1 is MNHEY and CDR2 is SVGAGI. This CDR3 has 14 amino acids. CDR3: CASSFYTKDYEQYF.

Its frequency marks this clonotype as medium-sized. This chain uses TRBV25-1 with TRBJ1-1. Germline values: CDR1 MGHDK, CDR2 SYGVNS. CDR3 length equals 11 residues. CDR3 region: CASSMNTEAFF.

The chain joins TRBV28 to TRBJ2-1; lacking DNA, the TRBD1 call made by TCRdb goes unchecked. CDR1 and CDR2 from the germline V gene are MDHEN and SYDVKM. This CDR3 is 13 amino acids long. CDR3 loop: CASSWQGYNEQFF. Drawing the rest from reference TRBV28 and TRBJ2-1, the complete variable domain is DVKVTQSSRYLVKRTGEKVFLECVQDMDHENMFWYRQDPGLGLRLIYFSYDVKMKEKGDIPEGYSVSREKKERFSLILESASTNQTSMYLCASSWQGYNEQFFGPGTRLTVL.

This chain links TRBV6-2 or TRBV6-3 with TRBJ2-2; no DNA is available, so the TRBD2 call from TCRdb remains unchecked. The germline CDR1 and CDR2 sequences are MNHEY and SVGEGT. CDR3 length equals 19 residues. CDR3 loop: CASSLEPRLAGAYTGELFF.

CDR3 amino acids: CASSLAGGGGYEQYF. This chain joins TRBV7-2 and TRBJ2-7; TCRdb reports TRBD1, a call that lacks DNA to check it against. This CDR3 comprises 15 residues. Germline V CDR1 and CDR2: SGHTA, FQGNSA.

CDR3 protein: CSARDGDRGEYNEQFF. The V and J genes are TRBV20-1 and TRBJ2-1; TCRdb's D call of TRBD1 is untestable without DNA. Germline loops: CDR1 DFQATT, CDR2 SNEGSKA (reference sequence). The CDR3 contains 16 residues.

V is TRBV7-9 and J is TRBJ2-5; with no DNA, the TCRdb D assignment of TRBD2 cannot be verified. The CDR3 is 17 amino acids. Per the germline V gene, CDR1 is SEHNR and CDR2 is FQNEAQ (reference sequence). CDR3 sequence reads: CASSSSTQLALVETQYF. Full variable domain (rest looked up from reference TRBV7-9 and TRBJ2-5): DTGVSQNPRHKITKRGQNVTFRCDPISEHNRLYWYRQTLGQGPEFLTYFQNEAQLEKSRLLSDRFSAERPKGSFSTLEIQRTEQGDSAMYLCASSSSTQLALVETQYFGPGTRLLVL.

The genes are TRBV20-1 and TRBJ2-7; TCRdb gives TRBD1 as the D gene, but with no DNA this cannot be confirmed. Germline loops: CDR1 DFQATT, CDR2 SNEGSKA (reference sequence). This CDR3 region has 15 residues. The CDR3 spells CSARDTWGGGYEQYF.

The chain carries TRBV29-1 and TRBJ1-2; TCRdb's D call of TRBD1 is untestable without DNA. Germline V gene sequence: CDR1 SQVTM, CDR2 ANQGSEA. The CDR3 loop spans 12 amino acids. CDR3 residues: CSVESSQGGYTF.

Here the CDR3 reads CSVVGGQGGTEAFF. This chain uses TRBV29-1 with TRBJ1-1; TCRdb's D call of TRBD1 is untestable without DNA. The CDR3 consists of 14 residues. CDR1 is SQVTM and CDR2 is ANQGSEA in the germline V gene.

J is TRBJ2-6 and V is TRBV29-1; TCRdb returns TRBD1, unconfirmable since there is no DNA. The CDR3 runs to 16 residues. Germline CDR1 SQVTM, CDR2 ANQGSEA. This CDR3 is CSVGTGAPSGANVLTF.

The chain is built from TRBV20-1 and TRBJ2-2; absent DNA, TCRdb's TRBD2 call cannot be checked. The CDR3 extends over 15 amino acids. Germline values: CDR1 DFQATT, CDR2 SNEGSKA (reference sequence). The CDR3: CSATPGQRDSGELFF.

This chain links TRBV28 with TRBJ2-1; TCRdb outputs TRBD1, but without DNA this stays unchecked. This CDR3 region has 14 residues. The germline V gene encodes CDR1 MDHEN and CDR2 SYDVKM. This CDR3 is CASSLTDRGIEEFF. The whole variable domain, remainder taken from reference TRBV28 and TRBJ2-1, is DVKVTQSSRYLVKRTGEKVFLECVQDMDHENMFWYRQDPGLGLRLIYFSYDVKMKEKGDIPEGYSVSREKKERFSLILESASTNQTSMYLCASSLTDRGIEEFFGPGTRLTVL.

This sequence joins TRBV11-1 and TRBJ2-5. The CDR3 loop spans 12 amino acids. Germline CDR1 is SGHAT and CDR2 is FQDESV (reference sequence). CDR3 region: CASSSPEETQYF.

This chain joins TRBV29-1 and TRBJ2-1; the TCRdb call, TRBD2, lacks DNA for checking. The CDR3 runs to 14 residues. The germline gives CDR1 SQVTM, CDR2 ANQGSEA. CDR3 sequence reads: CSHQGLAGYNEQFF.

J is TRBJ2-7 and V is TRBV20-1; TCRdb's assignment of TRBD1 cannot be checked, as there is no DNA. The length of the CDR3 is 14 residues. CDR1 is DFQATT, CDR2 SNEGSKA, per germline (reference sequence). The chain's CDR3 is CSANPGTEHYEQYF.

V and J are TRBV18 and TRBJ2-7; TCRdb calls TRBD1, which cannot be checked without DNA. The CDR3 has 15 amino acids. The V gene's germline CDR1 is KGHSH and CDR2 LQKENI. The CDR3 spells CASSPDRLPTYEQYF. The entire variable domain, with the rest obtained from reference TRBV18 and TRBJ2-7, is as follows: NAGVMQNPRHLVRRRGQEARLRCSPMKGHSHVYWYRQLPEEGLKFMVYLQKENIIDESGMPKERFSAEFPKEGPSILRIQQVVRGDSAAYFCASSPDRLPTYEQYFGPGTRLTVT.